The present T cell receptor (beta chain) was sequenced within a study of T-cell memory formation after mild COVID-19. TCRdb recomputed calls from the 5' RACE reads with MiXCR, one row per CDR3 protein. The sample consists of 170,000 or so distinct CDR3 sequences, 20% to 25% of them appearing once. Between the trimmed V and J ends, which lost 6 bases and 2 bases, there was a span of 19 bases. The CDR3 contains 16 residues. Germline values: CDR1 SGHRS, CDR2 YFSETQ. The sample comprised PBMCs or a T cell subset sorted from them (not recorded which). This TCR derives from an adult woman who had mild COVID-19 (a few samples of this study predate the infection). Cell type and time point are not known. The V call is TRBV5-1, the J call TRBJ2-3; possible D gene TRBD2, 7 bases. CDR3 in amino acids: CASTSLGGAITDTQYF. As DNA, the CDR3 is TGCGCCAGCACCAGCTTGGGGGGGGCCATCACAGATACGCAGTATTTT. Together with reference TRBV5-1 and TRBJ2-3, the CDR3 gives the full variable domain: KAGVTQTPRYLIKTRGQQVTLSCSPISGHRSVSWYQQTPGQGLQFLFEYFSETQRNKGNFPGRFSGRQFSNSRSEMNVSTLELGDSALYLCASTSLGGAITDTQYFGPGTRLTVL.